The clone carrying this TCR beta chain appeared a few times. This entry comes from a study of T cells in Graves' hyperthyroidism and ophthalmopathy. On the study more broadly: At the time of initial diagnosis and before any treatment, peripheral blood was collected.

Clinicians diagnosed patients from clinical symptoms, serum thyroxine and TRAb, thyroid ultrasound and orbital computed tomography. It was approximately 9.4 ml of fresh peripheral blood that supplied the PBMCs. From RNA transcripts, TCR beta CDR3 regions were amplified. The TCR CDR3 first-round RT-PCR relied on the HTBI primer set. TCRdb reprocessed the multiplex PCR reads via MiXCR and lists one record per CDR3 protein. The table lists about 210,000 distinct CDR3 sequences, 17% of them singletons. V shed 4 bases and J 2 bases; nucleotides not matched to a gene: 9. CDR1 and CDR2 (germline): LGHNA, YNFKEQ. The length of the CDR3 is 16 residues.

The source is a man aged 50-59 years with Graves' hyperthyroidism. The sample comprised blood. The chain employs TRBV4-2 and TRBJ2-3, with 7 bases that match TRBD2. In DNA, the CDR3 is TGTGCCAGCAGCCCTCCTTGGGCGGGAGTCACAGATACGCAGTATTTT. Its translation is CASSPPWAGVTDTQYF.